The 30 T cell receptor beta chains below all came from one sample that was sequenced in a study of cytomegalovirus exposure and HLA in healthy donors. Data came from immunoSEQ multiplex PCR; TCRdb stores just in-frame clones and leaves some out. The table shows over 200,000 clones, with around 90% occurring only once. Material for sequencing was PBMCs. Receptors were obtained from a woman under 30 in good health and CMV-seronegative.

The chain couples TRBV6-5 to TRBJ2-7, with D unresolved. V lost 3 bases and J lost 3, with 6 bases in between. The CDR3 runs to 12 residues. Germline-derived CDR1 and CDR2 are MNHEY and SVGAGI. CDR3 in DNA: TGTGCCAGCAGTTATAACAGCTACGAGCAGTACTTC. This gives the protein CASSYNSYEQYF.

The chain links TRBV27 to TRBJ2-3; D may be TRBD2 (6 bases). Trimming shortened V by 3 bases and J by 3 bases, and 13 bases separated the two germline ends. There are 15 residues in the CDR3. CDR1 MNHEY and CDR2 SMNVEV come from the germline V gene (reference sequence). The CDR3 here is CASSFFLASTDTQYF. CDR3 in DNA: TGTGCCAGCAGTTTTTTCCTAGCGAGTACAGATACGCAGTATTTT.

The V and J genes are TRBV28 and TRBJ2-3, with TRBD2 matching 7 bases. Germline V gene lookup returns CDR1 MDHEN and CDR2 SYDVKM. V was clipped by 4 bases and J by 4 bases; unmatched bases: 8. The CDR3 spans 15 residues. The CDR3 loop reads CASSSTSVTADTQYF. The CDR3 DNA reads as TGTGCCAGCAGTTCTACTAGCGTGACAGCAGATACGCAGTATTTT. The full variable domain, with the rest looked up from reference TRBV28 and TRBJ2-3, is DVKVTQSSRYLVKRTGEKVFLECVQDMDHENMFWYRQDPGLGLRLIYFSYDVKMKEKGDIPEGYSVSREKKERFSLILESASTNQTSMYLCASSSTSVTADTQYFGPGTRLTVL.

V is TRBV2 and J is TRBJ2-1; 7 bases align to TRBD2. V dropped 3 bases and J dropped 4; count of bases not matched to a gene: 9. The V gene's germline CDR1 is SNHLY and CDR2 FYNNEI. This CDR3 spans 16 amino acids. The CDR3: CASSDPSSGEYNEQFF. Here the CDR3 DNA reads TGTGCCAGCAGTGATCCCTCTAGCGGAGAATACAATGAGCAGTTCTTC.

V usage is TRBV14 and J usage is TRBJ2-1; D may be TRBD1 (5 bases). Per the germline V gene, CDR1 is SGHDN and CDR2 is FVKESK. The CDR3 has 14 amino acids. With 5 bases removed from V and 9 bases from J, the gap between germline ends came to 17 bases. Written as DNA, the CDR3 is TGTGCCAGCAGCAGGTTACCAGGGATCCCTGAGCAGTTCTTC. Translated, it gives CASSRLPGIPEQFF.

The rearrangement uses TRBV9 and TRBJ2-2, with TRBD1 identical over 9 bases. The CDR3 length is 17 residues. V shed 4 bases and J 0 bases; nucleotides not matched to a gene: 7. From germline, CDR1 is SGDLS and CDR2 YYNGEE. The CDR3 loop reads CASSITRDRANTGELFF. CDR3 bases: TGTGCCAGCAGCATAACTCGGGACAGGGCGAACACCGGGGAGCTGTTTTTT. Combining the CDR3 with reference TRBV9 and TRBJ2-2 gives the whole variable domain DSGVTQTPKHLITATGQRVTLRCSPRSGDLSVYWYQQSLDQGLQFLIQYYNGEERAKGNILERFSAQQFPDLHSELNLSSLELGDSALYFCASSITRDRANTGELFFGEGSRLTVL.

This chain connects TRBV6-4 to TRBJ2-2, with 10 nucleotides matching TRBD2. The junction had 0 bases not matched to a gene; V was cut back by 7 bases and J by 1 base. Germline V gene data show CDR1 as MRHNA and CDR2 as SNTAGT. There are 14 residues in the CDR3. For the CDR3, the DNA is TGTGCCAGCAAGCGGGAGGGGAACACCGGGGAGCTGTTTTTT. It encodes CASKREGNTGELFF.

The gene calls are TRBV6-1 and TRBJ1-1, with no clear D. Germline loops: CDR1 MNHNS, CDR2 SASEGT. The length of the CDR3 is 11 residues. V lost 7 bases and J 9 bases, leaving 12 bases between the germline ends. The CDR3 is CASKEASQAFF. DNA of the CDR3: TGTGCCAGCAAGGAGGCCAGTCAAGCTTTCTTT.

The chain is built from TRBV28 and TRBJ2-7; 7 nucleotides match TRBD1. In germline, CDR1 is MDHEN, CDR2 SYDVKM. Trimming took 6 bases from V and 1 from J; bases not matched to a gene: 6. CDR3 length: 14 residues. The CDR3 region is CASRAGTESYEQYF. The CDR3 nucleotides are TGTGCCAGCAGGGCCGGGACAGAGTCCTACGAGCAGTACTTC. The entire variable domain, with the rest obtained from reference TRBV28 and TRBJ2-7, is as follows: DVKVTQSSRYLVKRTGEKVFLECVQDMDHENMFWYRQDPGLGLRLIYFSYDVKMKEKGDIPEGYSVSREKKERFSLILESASTNQTSMYLCASRAGTESYEQYFGPGTRLTVT.

The chain couples TRBV6-5 to TRBJ1-1, with D possibly being TRBD1 (5 bases). Germline V gene data show CDR1 as MNHEY and CDR2 as SVGAGI. This CDR3 spans 14 amino acids. V gave up 2 bases and J gave up 5 bases, with 12 bases separating them. For the CDR3, the DNA is TGTGCCAGCAGTTACGGGCAGGGTGGGACTGAAGCTTTCTTT. It is translated as CASSYGQGGTEAFF.

The chain couples TRBV7-2 to TRBJ2-7; TRBD2 matches 14 bases. V shed 5 bases, J shed 5 bases, and the junction held 2 bases outside the gene matches. Germline assignment: CDR1 SGHTA and CDR2 FQGNSA. This CDR3 comprises 14 residues. The CDR3 loop reads CASSPGLAGDEQYF. CDR3 nucleotide sequence: TGTGCCAGCAGCCCGGGACTAGCGGGAGACGAGCAGTACTTC.

This chain joins TRBV6-1 and TRBJ1-1; D remains ambiguous. V lost 2 bases to trimming and J lost 7 bases, with 14 bases between them. The germline V gene encodes CDR1 MNHNS and CDR2 SASEGT. This CDR3 is 14 amino acids long. DNA for the CDR3: TGTGCCAGCAGTGAAATAGATGGGAGGAGTGAAGCTTTCTTT. Its translation: CASSEIDGRSEAFF.

This chain links TRBV28 with TRBJ2-2, with D perhaps TRBD1 (5 bases). This CDR3 has 13 amino acids. With 6 bases removed from V and 6 bases from J, the gap between germline ends came to 11 bases. Germline V gives CDR1 MDHEN, CDR2 SYDVKM. The CDR3: CASRRGYSGELFF. The CDR3 DNA is TGTGCCAGCAGAAGGGGCTACTCCGGGGAGCTGTTTTTT.

J is TRBJ2-2 and V is TRBV28, with TRBD2 identical over 11 bases. This CDR3 comprises 17 residues. Trimming removed 3 bases from V and 7 bases from J; junction bases left unmatched: 10. From germline, CDR1 is MDHEN and CDR2 SYDVKM. CDR3 residues: CASSFPLAGGRDGELFF. The CDR3 DNA reads as TGTGCCAGCAGTTTCCCTTTAGCGGGAGGGCGGGACGGGGAGCTGTTTTTT.

The chain links TRBV9 to TRBJ2-7; tentative D call: TRBD2 (6 bases). The V gene's germline CDR1 is SGDLS and CDR2 YYNGEE. The V end was cut by 4 bases, the J end by 3 bases, with 14 bases between. This CDR3 region has 14 residues. CDR3 in DNA: TGTGCCAGCAGCCCACGACTAGGCTTCTACGAGCAGTACTTC. Translation: CASSPRLGFYEQYF.

This clone was seen ten or more times. Other DNA sequences in this specimen translate into the identical CDR3. The chain combines TRBV7-9 with TRBJ1-1, with TRBD1 as a possible D gene (5 bases). V gave up 1 base and J gave up 10 bases, with 13 bases separating them. CDR1 and CDR2 from the germline V gene are SEHNR and FQNEAQ (reference sequence). CDR3 length: 13 residues. The CDR3 here is CASSLEGASGAFF. In DNA, the CDR3 is TGTGCCAGCAGCTTAGAAGGGGCCTCTGGAGCTTTCTTT.

The chain is built from TRBV5-1 and TRBJ2-3, with 8 bases matching TRBD1. With 5 bases clipped from V and 2 bases from J, the junction kept 4 bases outside the gene matches. The CDR3 length is 14 residues. CDR1 SGHRS and CDR2 YFSETQ come from the germline V gene. The CDR3 DNA follows: TGCGCCAGCAGTCCGGACAGGGACACAGATACGCAGTATTTT. Protein: CASSPDRDTDTQYF.

This rearrangement joins TRBV6-5 to TRBJ2-1; 12 bases are shared with TRBD2. CDR3 length: 13 residues. Unmatched junction bases numbered 4, after V lost 10 bases and J lost 6 bases. CDR1 MNHEY and CDR2 SVGAGI come from the germline V gene. The CDR3: CATSSGRANEQFF. The CDR3 region has the DNA TGTGCCACGTCTAGCGGGAGGGCCAATGAGCAGTTCTTC.

The rearrangement links TRBV28 to TRBJ1-2, with D unclear. There are 14 residues in the CDR3. From germline, CDR1 is MDHEN and CDR2 SYDVKM. Trimming pared 1 base from V and 4 bases from J, leaving 10 bases between. For the CDR3, the DNA is TGTGCCAGCAGTTTATCTCTGAGCCCCTATGGCTACACCTTC. Translating it yields CASSLSLSPYGYTF.

There are a few counts of this clone. CDR3 loop: CASSLAMGGGEQFF. The CDR3 nucleotides are TGTGCCAGCAGCTTAGCGATGGGAGGAGGTGAGCAGTTCTTC. V and J are TRBV7-9 and TRBJ2-1; possibly TRBD2 for D (6 bases). The ends were cut back, 0 bases at V and 9 bases at J, with 12 bases in the middle. Looked up from germline, CDR1 is SEHNR and CDR2 is FQNEAQ (reference sequence). This CDR3 comprises 14 residues.

The rearrangement joins TRBV6-4 to TRBJ2-3; tentatively, D is TRBD1 (5 bases). Germline lookup yields CDR1 MRHNA and CDR2 SNTAGT. This CDR3 is built from 15 residues. Trimming cost V 0 bases and J 7 bases, with 14 bases left between them. The CDR3: CASSDSIGQGHTQYF. The CDR3 DNA is TGTGCCAGCAGTGACTCGATTGGTCAGGGCCATACGCAGTATTTT.

The CDR3 sequence: CASSYRARQGSGELFF. CDR3 nucleotides: TGTGCCAGCAGTTATCGGGCCCGACAGGGGTCCGGGGAGCTGTTTTTT. The genes are TRBV6-5 and TRBJ2-2; TRBD1 agrees at 8 bases. Looked up from germline, CDR1 is MNHEY and CDR2 is SVGAGI. The CDR3 spans 16 residues. V lost 3 bases and J lost 6; bases outside the gene matches: 9.

CDR3 residues: CASSLTGGTSSYEQYF. CDR3 sequence (DNA): TGTGCCAGCAGCTTAACAGGGGGCACTAGCTCCTACGAGCAGTACTTC. The J gene is TRBJ2-7, the V gene TRBV11-1; TRBD1 agrees at 9 bases. This CDR3 contains 16 residues. Germline assignment: CDR1 SGHAT and CDR2 FQDESV (reference sequence). V lost 2 bases and J lost 0; bases outside the gene matches: 5.

The rearrangement joins TRBV27 to TRBJ2-3; 8 bases align to TRBD2. The CDR3 spans 14 residues. Germline trimming cut 5 bases from V and 10 bases from J; bases unmatched to any gene: 11. From germline, CDR1 is MNHEY and CDR2 SMNVEV (reference sequence). The CDR3 DNA reads TGTGCCAGCAGTCTCATAGCGGGAACCCTCGCGCAGTATTTT. As protein: CASSLIAGTLAQYF.

The chain links TRBV30 to TRBJ1-2, with D uncertain. This CDR3 region has 14 residues. Germline values: CDR1 GTSNPN, CDR2 SVGIG (reference sequence). V lost 0 bases to trimming and J lost 5 bases, with 13 bases between them. CDR3 sequence (DNA): TGTGCCTGGAGTGTATTCCCCACTCTTTATGGCTACACCTTC. Its protein is CAWSVFPTLYGYTF.

The chain combines TRBV27 with TRBJ2-7, with TRBD2 matching over 7 bases. The CDR3 consists of 13 residues. With V trimmed by 3 bases and J by 5 bases, 4 bases remained unmatched. The germline V gene encodes CDR1 MNHEY and CDR2 SMNVEV (reference sequence). The DNA of the CDR3 is TGTGCCAGCAGTTTCGGCCGGGGGGACGAGCAGTACTTC. It yields the protein CASSFGRGDEQYF.

The chain is built from TRBV5-1 and TRBJ2-7; 8 bases line up with TRBD2. The length of the CDR3 is 16 residues. J lost 5 bases, V lost 5 bases, and 15 bases had no gene match. In germline, CDR1 is SGHRS, CDR2 YFSETQ. CDR3 sequence reads: CASRRTYSGISHEQYF. In DNA, the CDR3 is TGCGCCAGCAGGCGGACCTATAGCGGGATTTCACACGAGCAGTACTTC.

J is TRBJ2-3 and V is TRBV13; 9 nucleotides agree with TRBD2. The CDR3 totals 16 residues. V was pared by 2 bases and J by 2 bases, with 5 bases of the junction left unmatched. CDR1 PRHDT and CDR2 FYEKMQ come from the germline V gene (reference sequence). The CDR3, as DNA: TGTGCCAGCAGCTTAAGGGCGGGAGGGCCCACAGATACGCAGTATTTT. Translation gives CASSLRAGGPTDTQYF.

The CDR3 reads CSVRRPGQGDEQYF. The CDR3 coding sequence is TGCAGCGTGCGTCGTCCGGGACAGGGGGACGAGCAGTACTTC. The V gene is TRBV29-1, the J gene TRBJ2-7; 11 bases agree with TRBD1. V lost 6 bases, J lost 5 bases, and 9 bases stayed unmatched. From germline, CDR1 is SQVTM and CDR2 ANQGSEA. The CDR3 runs to 14 residues.

The gene calls are TRBV30 and TRBJ1-1; tentative D call: TRBD1 (5 bases). Trimming took off 5 bases at V and 6 bases at J, with 13 bases between the two ends. The CDR3 totals 12 residues. Looked up from germline, CDR1 is GTSNPN and CDR2 is SVGIG (reference sequence). CDR3 DNA: TGTGCCTGGGAACGACAGTTCCCTGAAGCTTTCTTT. Amino acids: CAWERQFPEAFF.